A selection of T cell receptor beta chains follows, all from one sample in a study of blood T cell repertoires in COVID-19. Repertoires were generated with immunoSEQ multiplex PCR, while TCRdb's copy carries only in-frame clones and drops some. The profile shows approximately 180,000 clones, 80% to 90% of them singletons. The specimen was peripheral blood. The receptors derive from a human donor with active or convalescent COVID-19. The donor label of this sample is uncertain. Both conserved end residues are part of each CDR3. A D gene is named only where the DNA matches it firmly. Size is omitted from some rows. Given values are once, few, many or a class for expanded clones.

J gene	D gene	V gene	clone size	CDR3 protein	CDR3 DNA
TRBJ1-3	NA	TRBV7-3	NA	CASSLGGPSGNTIYF	TGTGCCAGCAGCTTGGGGGGACCCTCTGGAAACACCATATATTTT
TRBJ1-1	TRBD1	TRBV30	NA	CAWSRAGQVGNTEAFF	TGTGCCTGGAGTCGGGCCGGACAGGTGGGGAACACTGAAGCTTTCTTT
TRBJ1-5	TRBD1	TRBV5-4	NA	CASSLGGTVNQPQHF	TGTGCCAGCAGCTTGGGGGGGACAGTGAATCAGCCCCAGCATTTT
TRBJ2-7	NA	TRBV21-1	once	CASSKARRLAGQPPYEQYF	TGTGCCAGCAGCAAAGCCAGACGACTAGCGGGCCAACCCCCCTACGAGCAGTACTTC
TRBJ2-7	NA	TRBV28	NA	CASSLDAEEQYF	TGTGCCAGCAGTTTAGACGCGGAGGAGCAGTACTTC
TRBJ1-1	NA	TRBV9	NA	CASSVSDLNTEAFF	TGTGCCAGCAGCGTGTCGGACTTGAACACTGAAGCTTTCTTT
TRBJ1-3	NA	TRBV10-3	NA	CAIKPTEGVSSGNTIYF	TGTGCCATCAAACCCACAGAGGGGGTAAGCTCTGGAAACACCATATATTTT
TRBJ1-2	NA	TRBV28	NA	CASIGRPYGYTF	TGTGCCAGCATTGGGAGACCCTATGGCTACACCTTC
TRBJ2-3	TRBD2	TRBV19	NA	CASSTSSGERTDTQYF	TGTGCCAGTAGTACCTCAAGCGGGGAACGCACAGATACGCAGTATTTT
TRBJ2-7	TRBD2	TRBV18	NA	CASSPAGTTYEQYF	TGTGCCAGCTCTCCGGCGGGGACTACCTACGAGCAGTACTTC
TRBJ2-1	NA	TRBV2	NA	CASSDLSHDEQFF	TGTGCCAGCAGTGATCTAAGTCATGATGAGCAGTTCTTC